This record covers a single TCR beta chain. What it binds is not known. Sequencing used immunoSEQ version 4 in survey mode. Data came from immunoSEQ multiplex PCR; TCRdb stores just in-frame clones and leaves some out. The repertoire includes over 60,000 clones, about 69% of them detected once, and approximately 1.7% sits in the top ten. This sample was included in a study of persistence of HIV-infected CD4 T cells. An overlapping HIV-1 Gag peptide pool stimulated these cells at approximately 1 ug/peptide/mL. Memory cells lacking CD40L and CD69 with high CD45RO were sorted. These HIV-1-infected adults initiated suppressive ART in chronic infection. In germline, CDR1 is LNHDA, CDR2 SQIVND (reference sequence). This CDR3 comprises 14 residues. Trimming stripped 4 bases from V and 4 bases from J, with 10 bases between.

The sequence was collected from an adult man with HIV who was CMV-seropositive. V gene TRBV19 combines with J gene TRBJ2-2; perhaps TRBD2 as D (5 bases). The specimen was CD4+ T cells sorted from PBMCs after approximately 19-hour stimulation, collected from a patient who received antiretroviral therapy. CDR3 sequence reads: CASSRPSGTGELFF. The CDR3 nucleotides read TGTGCCAGTAGTAGGCCAAGCGGCACCGGGGAGCTGTTTTTT.